The 14 T cell receptor beta chains in this list originate from one sample, sequenced in a study of blood T cells in healthy people across ages. Together with a sample-barcoded 5' primer, a J-beta primer mix was included in a second PCR lasting roughly 6 to 12 cycles. TCRdb called the 5' RACE reads again in MiXCR, with one record for every CDR3 protein. This table holds about 1.8 million distinct CDR3 sequences, 49% found once. Sequencing was carried out using blood. The receptors come from a woman in her forties in good health.

This chain connects TRBV15 to TRBJ2-1; D remains ambiguous. The V end lost 6 bases, the J end lost 8 bases, and 17 bases lay between the germline ends. This CDR3 region has 14 residues. Germline CDR1 is LNHNV and CDR2 is YYDKDF (reference sequence). The CDR3 nucleotides are TGTGCCACCAGTATCGGCTACCCGAACCATGAGCAGTTCTTC. Amino acids: CATSIGYPNHEQFF. The entire variable domain, with the rest obtained from reference TRBV15 and TRBJ2-1, is as follows: DAMVIQNPRYQVTQFGKPVTLSCSQTLNHNVMYWYQQKSSQAPKLLFHYYDKDFNNEADTPDNFQSRRPNTSFCFLDIRSPGLGDTAMYLCATSIGYPNHEQFFGPGTRLTVL.

The chain couples TRBV7-2 to TRBJ2-3; the match to TRBD2 covers 14 bases. The CDR3 consists of 15 residues. CDR1 and CDR2 from the germline V gene are SGHTA and FQGNSA. J lost 10 bases, V lost 4 bases, and 7 bases had no gene match. The CDR3 sequence is CASSSRLAGGQAQYF. The CDR3, as DNA: TGTGCCAGCAGCTCTCGACTAGCGGGGGGGCAGGCGCAGTATTTT.

The count of this clonotype is one. The chain recombines TRBV6-5 with TRBJ1-1; no firm D call. The CDR3 contains 15 residues. V lost 1 base to trimming and J lost 1 base, with 10 bases between them. Germline V lookup: CDR1 MNHEY, CDR2 SVGAGI. The CDR3 bases are TGTGCCAGCAGTTACTTCGGATGGGCGAACACTGAAGCTTTCTTT. Protein sequence: CASSYFGWANTEAFF.

Only a few counts were recorded for this clonotype. V usage is TRBV20-1 and J usage is TRBJ2-5; D is perhaps TRBD1 (6 bases). Trimming removed 3 bases at V and 5 bases at J, with 16 bases between. CDR3 length: 14 residues. The germline V gene encodes CDR1 DFQATT and CDR2 SNEGSKA (reference sequence). DNA of the CDR3: TGCAGTGCTAGGGGTACAGGGTCTCCCGAGACCCAGTACTTC. It yields the protein CSARGTGSPETQYF.

This clonotype was found a few times. The CDR3 reads CAIGLVRENEQFF. The CDR3 region has the DNA TGTGCCATTGGACTAGTTCGAGAGAATGAGCAGTTCTTC. The chain combines TRBV10-3 with TRBJ2-1; 7 bases line up with TRBD2. The CDR3 runs 13 residues. The V gene's germline CDR1 is ENHRY and CDR2 SYGVKD. The junction had 9 bases not matched to a gene; V was cut back by 9 bases and J by 7 bases.

The chain is built from TRBV4-3 and TRBJ2-5, with 7 bases fitting TRBD1. Losses at the gene ends were 0 bases for V and 6 bases for J; bases not matched to a gene: 7. Looked up from germline, CDR1 is LGHNA and CDR2 is YSLEER. This CDR3 has 15 residues. The DNA for the CDR3 is TGCGCCAGCAGCCAAGATTCGAGGGGGCCGAAGACCCAGTACTTC. As protein: CASSQDSRGPKTQYF.

The J gene is TRBJ1-2, the V gene TRBV20-1; 9 nucleotides match TRBD1. The CDR3 consists of 13 residues. The V gene end was trimmed by 5 bases and the J gene end by 8 bases; junction bases not matched to a gene: 9. In germline, CDR1 is DFQATT, CDR2 SNEGSKA (reference sequence). CDR3 coding DNA: TGCAGTGCTGGGACAGGGAACTCTCCCGGCTACACCTTC. Protein: CSAGTGNSPGYTF.

A few counts support this clonotype. V is TRBV29-1 and J is TRBJ2-1, with D unclear. The CDR3 length is 15 residues. V lost 2 bases and J lost 0, with 11 bases in between. CDR1 is SQVTM, CDR2 ANQGSEA, per germline. This CDR3 is CSVETQFGSYNEQFF. The DNA of the CDR3 is TGCAGCGTTGAAACCCAGTTCGGCTCCTACAATGAGCAGTTCTTC.

This chain uses TRBV28 with TRBJ1-2; perhaps TRBD1 as D (6 bases). The CDR3 has 15 residues. Trimming left V 3 bases short and J 2 bases short, with 13 bases between. The germline CDR1 and CDR2 sequences are MDHEN and SYDVKM. The CDR3, as DNA: TGTGCCAGCAGTTTTTGGGGGGCCAGGAACTATGGCTACACCTTC. Translation gives CASSFWGARNYGYTF.

This chain links TRBV14 with TRBJ2-3; TRBD1 is a possible D gene (7 bases). V was cut by 0 bases and J by 7 bases, with 20 bases left in between. The CDR3 covers 17 residues. Germline CDR1 and CDR2: SGHDN and FVKESK. Here the CDR3 DNA reads TGTGCCAGCAGCCAAGACTGGTGGAGGGGGCAAGGAAATACGCAGTATTTT. Translation: CASSQDWWRGQGNTQYF.

This clonotype has just one count. The CDR3 loop is CASSFPGGAEAFF. CDR3 in DNA: TGTGCCAGCAGTTTTCCCGGGGGCGCTGAAGCTTTCTTT. The rearrangement joins TRBV12-3 or TRBV12-4 to TRBJ1-1; a weak D match, TRBD1 (6 bases). Trimming removed 3 bases from V and 6 bases from J, with 11 bases in between. The length of the CDR3 is 13 residues.

The chain links TRBV4-3 to TRBJ1-4; D is possibly TRBD1 (5 bases). Germline assignment: CDR1 LGHNA and CDR2 YSLEER. The CDR3 is 14 amino acids. The ends were cut back, 4 bases at V and 7 bases at J, with 13 bases in the middle. Here the CDR3 DNA reads TGCGCCAGCAGCCCAGTGCTCGGGGGTGAAAAACTGTTTTTT. Translating it yields CASSPVLGGEKLFF.

This clonotype was observed a few times. The rearrangement uses TRBV20-1 and TRBJ2-7; 7 bases agree with TRBD2. The CDR3 length is 14 residues. V was pared by 5 bases and J by 2 bases, with 9 bases of the junction left unmatched. In germline, CDR1 is DFQATT, CDR2 SNEGSKA (reference sequence). Here the CDR3 reads CSAFHPGLTYEQYF. Here the CDR3 DNA reads TGCAGTGCTTTCCATCCGGGACTAACCTACGAGCAGTACTTC.

This clonotype came up a few times. The chain joins TRBV29-1 to TRBJ1-1, with D possibly being TRBD1 (5 bases). Germline V gives CDR1 SQVTM, CDR2 ANQGSEA. V was trimmed by 4 bases and J by 0 bases, leaving 9 bases between them. The CDR3 consists of 13 residues. CDR3: CSVGNRMNTEAFF. CDR3 nucleotides: TGCAGCGTTGGTAACAGGATGAACACTGAAGCTTTCTTT.